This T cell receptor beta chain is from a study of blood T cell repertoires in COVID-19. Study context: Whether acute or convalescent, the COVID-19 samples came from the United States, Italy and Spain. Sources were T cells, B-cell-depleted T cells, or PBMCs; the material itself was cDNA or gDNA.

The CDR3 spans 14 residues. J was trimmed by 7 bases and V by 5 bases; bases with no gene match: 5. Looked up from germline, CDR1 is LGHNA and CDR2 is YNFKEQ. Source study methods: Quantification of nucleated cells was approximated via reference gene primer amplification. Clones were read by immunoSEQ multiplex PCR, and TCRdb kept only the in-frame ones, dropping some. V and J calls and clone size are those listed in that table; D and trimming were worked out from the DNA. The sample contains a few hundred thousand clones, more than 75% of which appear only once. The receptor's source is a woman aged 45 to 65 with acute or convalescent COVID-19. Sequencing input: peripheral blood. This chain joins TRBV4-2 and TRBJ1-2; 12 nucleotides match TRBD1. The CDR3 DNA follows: TGTGCCAGCAGCTGGGGACAGGGGGCTTTTGGCTACACCTTC. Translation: CASSWGQGAFGYTF.